This T cell receptor (beta chain) derives from a study of T cell changes during pregnancy in multiple sclerosis. Trimming shortened V by 0 bases and J by 5 bases, and 8 bases separated the two germline ends. Per germline, CDR1 SQVTM and CDR2 ANQGSEA. The CDR3 extends over 12 amino acids. Repertoires were generated with immunoSEQ multiplex PCR, while TCRdb's copy carries only in-frame clones and drops some. The table includes some 69,000 clones, around 91% detected once. The source of this sequence is a female donor in good health, enrolled as a control in a pregnancy study. The starting material was peripheral blood, obtained in the second trimester of pregnancy. This sequence joins TRBV29-1 and TRBJ2-7; possibly TRBD2 for D (6 bases). The CDR3 sequence is CSVEEEGNEQYF. The CDR3 nucleotides read TGCAGCGTTGAAGAGGAGGGGAACGAGCAGTACTTC.